Below are 21 T cell receptor beta chains sequenced from a single sample in a study of blood T cells in healthy people across ages. A sample-barcoded 5' primer and a J-beta primer mix were used in a second PCR of roughly 7 to 11 cycles. Using its own MiXCR run on the 5' RACE reads, TCRdb lists one record per CDR3 protein. The sample includes about 1.6 million distinct CDR3 sequences, almost 35% seen only once; the top ten take approximately 10%. Input material: blood. The receptors come from a woman between 25 and 40 years old in good health.

As concerns this clonotype: Mismatch with germline at one junction end may stem from a read error. V and J are TRBV7-3 and TRBJ2-1, with D possibly being TRBD1 (6 bases). The CDR3 extends over 18 amino acids. Germline V gives CDR1 SGHTA, CDR2 FQGTGA. As DNA, the CDR3 is TGTACCAGCAGCTCCGGGGTCAGAGGGCTAGGGGGTCGGAATGAGCAGTTCTTC. It specifies CTSSSGVRGLGGRNEQFF.

This clonotype has only a few counts. The chain recombines TRBV20-1 with TRBJ1-2; no reliable D call. The V end was cut by 8 bases, the J end by 2 bases, with 15 bases between. The CDR3 is 13 amino acids. Germline V gene lookup returns CDR1 DFQATT and CDR2 SNEGSKA (reference sequence). This CDR3 reads CSLADPTNYGYTF. The CDR3 nucleotides read TGCAGTCTGGCCGATCCCACCAACTATGGCTACACCTTC.

This clonotype turned up a few times. The chain employs TRBV7-9 and TRBJ2-2; D is tentatively TRBD1 or TRBD2 (5 bases each). Germline loops: CDR1 SEHNR, CDR2 FQNEAQ (reference sequence). This CDR3 comprises 13 residues. Trimming stripped 3 bases from V and 7 bases from J, with 9 bases between. The CDR3 DNA follows: TGTGCCAGCAGCTTGTGGGGGAACGGGGAGCTGTTTTTT. Its translation: CASSLWGNGELFF.

Of note for this clonotype: Just one base apart from a much larger clone, this may be a read error. The CDR3 region is CASSQEGQGNQYF. The CDR3 coding sequence is TGCGCCAGCAGCCAAGAGGGGCAGGGCAATCAGTACTTC. The genes are TRBV4-1 and TRBJ2-5; a possible D gene is TRBD1 (5 bases). This CDR3 contains 13 residues. CDR1 is MGHRA and CDR2 is YSYEKL in the germline V gene. V was cut by 0 bases and J by 11 bases, with 13 bases left in between.

This clonotype was observed many times. The CDR3 sequence: CASSFPDRGLGETQYF. DNA for the CDR3: TGTGCCAGCAGCTTCCCGGACAGGGGGCTTGGAGAGACCCAGTACTTC. The V call is TRBV7-8, the J call TRBJ2-5; 11 positions agree with TRBD1. CDR3 length equals 16 residues. The germline V gene has CDR1 SGHVS and CDR2 FQNEAQ. V lost 3 bases to trimming and J lost 4 bases; unmatched junction nucleotides: 7.

Many counts were recorded for this clonotype. This chain connects TRBV27 to TRBJ2-5; 11 bases fit TRBD2. There are 16 residues in the CDR3. J was trimmed by 1 base and V by 5 bases; bases with no gene match: 6. Germline-derived CDR1 and CDR2 are MNHEY and SMNVEV (reference sequence). This CDR3 reads CASSLTSGDFQETQYF. The CDR3 region has the DNA TGTGCCAGCAGTCTGACTAGCGGGGATTTCCAAGAGACCCAGTACTTC.

The rearrangement links TRBV4-1 to TRBJ1-2, with 9 bases aligning to TRBD1. The V and J ends lost 3 bases and 7 bases, in that order; junction bases with no gene match: 12. Germline V gene lookup returns CDR1 MGHRA and CDR2 YSYEKL. This CDR3 is 16 amino acids long. The CDR3 sequence is CASSQTPGTGILGYTF. The CDR3 region has the DNA TGCGCCAGCAGCCAGACTCCCGGGACAGGGATACTTGGCTACACCTTC.

In this sample, this clonotype turned up a few times. V is TRBV4-1 and J is TRBJ2-5, with TRBD2 matching 13 bases. The CDR3 has 18 amino acids. CDR1 is MGHRA and CDR2 is YSYEKL in the germline V gene. V lost 4 bases, J lost 2 bases, and 10 bases stayed unmatched. CDR3 in DNA: TGCGCCAGCAGCCTCATGACTAGCGGGGGGCCCTTTCAAGAGACCCAGTACTTC. Protein product: CASSLMTSGGPFQETQYF.

V usage is TRBV7-2 and J usage is TRBJ1-2; TRBD1 matches at 7 bases. The CDR3 has 13 amino acids. Germline-derived CDR1 and CDR2 are SGHTA and FQGNSA. After removal of 5 bases from V and 11 bases from J, the junction contained 11 bases not matched to a gene. DNA for the CDR3: TGTGCCAGCAGCCCACGACAGGGCCCTGGGTACACCTTC. Translated: CASSPRQGPGYTF.

This chain connects TRBV12-5 to TRBJ2-1, with 11 positions matching TRBD2. CDR1 is LGHNT, CDR2 FRNRAP, per germline. The CDR3 loop spans 16 amino acids. Trimming at V came to 0 bases and at J to 4 bases, leaving 2 bases not matched to a gene. The DNA of the CDR3 is TGTGCTAGTGGTTTGGTGACTAGCGGGAATTACAATGAGCAGTTCTTC. As protein: CASGLVTSGNYNEQFF. The full variable domain, completed using reference TRBV12-5 and TRBJ2-1, is DARVTQTPRHKVTEMGQEVTMRCQPILGHNTVFWYRQTMMQGLELLAYFRNRAPLDDSGMPKDRFSAEMPDATLATLKIQPSEPRDSAVYFCASGLVTSGNYNEQFFGPGTRLTVL.

This clonotype was detected a few times. This chain connects TRBV4-1 to TRBJ1-2; D perhaps matches TRBD1 (6 bases). The CDR3 loop spans 14 amino acids. Germline CDR1 reads MGHRA; CDR2 reads YSYEKL. Trimming cost V 0 bases and J 7 bases, with 12 bases left between them. CDR3: CASSQDWGGVGYTF. Written as DNA, the CDR3 is TGCGCCAGCAGCCAAGACTGGGGGGGCGTTGGCTACACCTTC.

The V call is TRBV5-1, the J call TRBJ2-2; no clear D. V was cut by 0 bases and J by 9 bases, with 6 bases left in between. The length of the CDR3 is 12 residues. Germline V lookup: CDR1 SGHRS, CDR2 YFSETQ. This CDR3 is CASSLETRELFF. CDR3 coding DNA: TGCGCCAGCAGCTTGGAGACCCGGGAGCTGTTTTTT. Based on the CDR3 plus reference TRBV5-1 and TRBJ2-2, the full variable domain is KAGVTQTPRYLIKTRGQQVTLSCSPISGHRSVSWYQQTPGQGLQFLFEYFSETQRNKGNFPGRFSGRQFSNSRSEMNVSTLELGDSALYLCASSLETRELFFGEGSRLTVL.

This chain connects TRBV11-2 to TRBJ2-1; the D gene is possibly TRBD2 (6 bases). This CDR3 spans 17 amino acids. Per germline, CDR1 SGHAT and CDR2 FQNNGV. Trimming pared 5 bases from V and 0 bases from J, leaving 17 bases between. The CDR3 sequence is CASSGLLRDVSYNEQFF. The CDR3 DNA follows: TGTGCCAGCAGCGGGTTGTTGCGGGACGTCTCCTACAATGAGCAGTTCTTC.

This sequence joins TRBV11-2 and TRBJ2-1, with D maybe TRBD2 (6 bases). Trimming took off 5 bases at V and 12 bases at J, with 20 bases between the two ends. The CDR3 consists of 14 residues. Germline V gives CDR1 SGHAT, CDR2 FQNNGV. CDR3 residues: CASSALTGQGGQFF. The CDR3, as DNA: TGTGCCAGCAGCGCCCTCACGGGGCAGGGAGGGCAGTTCTTC.

This clonotype was observed a handful of times. The V and J genes are TRBV6-1 and TRBJ2-3; D remains unclear. There are 12 residues in the CDR3. Trimming stripped 2 bases from V and 4 bases from J, with 4 bases between. Germline CDR1 MNHNS, CDR2 SASEGT. As DNA, the CDR3 is TGTGCCAGCAGTGAAAAAGCAGATACGCAGTATTTT. Encoded protein: CASSEKADTQYF.

This clonotype has a handful of counts. V gene TRBV5-1 combines with J gene TRBJ2-5; D might be TRBD2 (6 bases). The CDR3 has 19 amino acids. Between the trimmed V and J ends, which lost 0 bases and 2 bases, there was a span of 23 bases. Germline loops: CDR1 SGHRS, CDR2 YFSETQ. Written as DNA, the CDR3 is TGCGCCAGCAGCTTGGAGGGCGGAGGGAAGAAAGATGGACAAGAGACCCAGTACTTC. Its protein is CASSLEGGGKKDGQETQYF.

This clonotype has more than one count but fewer than ten. The chain carries TRBV6-5 and TRBJ2-7, with TRBD1 as a possible D gene (5 bases). CDR3 size: 14 residues. Trimming removed 2 bases from V and 1 base from J, with 9 bases in between. Germline V lookup: CDR1 MNHEY, CDR2 SVGAGI. CDR3 residues: CASSYSRESYEQYF. CDR3 DNA sequence: TGTGCCAGCAGTTACAGCAGGGAATCCTACGAGCAGTACTTC.

Only a few counts were recorded for this clonotype. The junction departs from germline at one end; a sequencing error may be responsible. The J gene is TRBJ2-4, the V gene TRBV27, with D possibly TRBD2 on 5 matching bases. Per germline, CDR1 MNHEY and CDR2 SMNVEV (reference sequence). The CDR3 totals 13 residues. The CDR3: CASSVSTSGVMYF. CDR3 in DNA: TGTGCCAGCAGTGTATCTACTAGTGGTGTAATGTACTTC.

The CDR3 nucleotides read TGCAGTGCTATAACAGTCTCCTACGAGCAGTACTTC. Its protein product is CSAITVSYEQYF. V usage is TRBV20-1 and J usage is TRBJ2-7; D unclear. Trimming pared 4 bases from V and 0 bases from J, leaving 7 bases between. The CDR3 length is 12 residues. CDR1 is DFQATT, CDR2 SNEGSKA, per germline (reference sequence).

V usage is TRBV5-1 and J usage is TRBJ2-1, with 9 bases lining up with TRBD2. From germline, CDR1 is SGHRS and CDR2 YFSETQ. V was pared by 1 base and J by 7 bases, with 6 bases of the junction left unmatched. The CDR3 has 15 residues. DNA for the CDR3: TGCGCCAGCAGCTTGTCGCTAGCGGGGAGGAATGAGCAGTTCTTC. Encoded protein: CASSLSLAGRNEQFF.

In its sample, this clonotype was seen a few times. This rearrangement joins TRBV28 to TRBJ2-5; D unresolved. The J call may be wrong; the DNA end is better matched by TRBJ2-7. Germline V gives CDR1 MDHEN, CDR2 SYDVKM. The CDR3 consists of 13 residues. The DNA of the CDR3 is TGTGCCAGCAGTTTCTCTGGGGTCCACGAGCAGTACTTC. It encodes CASSFSGVHEQYF.